Listed below are T cell receptor beta chains from one sample, sequenced in a study of blood T cell repertoires in COVID-19. Clones were sequenced by immunoSEQ multiplex PCR, and TCRdb holds only the in-frame ones, with some missing. The table shows about 170,000 clones, with approximately 85% occurring only once. Sequencing was carried out using peripheral blood. The receptors here all came from a man aged 55 to 69 who had recovered from COVID-19. The CDR3 runs from the conserved cysteine through the conserved F or W. The order of the fields is V gene, J gene, D gene, clone size, CDR3 length, CDR3 DNA, CDR3 protein. D genes are given only for firm matches. Clone size, where shown, is once, few, many, or a class for clones that have expanded.

TRBV18	TRBJ1-1	TRBD1	-	15	TGTGCCAGCTCACCACTTGCAGGGGGCTTCACTGAAGCTTTCTTT	CASSPLAGGFTEAFF
TRBV30	TRBJ1-2	-	-	13	TGTGCCTGGAGTACCGGGGGAGGCTATGGCTACACCTTC	CAWSTGGGYGYTF
TRBV6-5	TRBJ2-3	-	-	14	TGTGCCAGCAGTTACGGAGGGGGGGCAAATACGCAGTATTTT	CASSYGGGANTQYF
TRBV6-6	TRBJ1-2	-	-	14	TGTGCCAGCACTTACCGGGGTATGGGCTATGGCTACACCTTC	CASTYRGMGYGYTF
TRBV5-1	TRBJ2-1	TRBD2	-	16	TGCGCCAGCAGCTTGCCCCGGGCTAGCGGGGAAGGTGAGCAGTTCTTC	CASSLPRASGEGEQFF
TRBV12-5	TRBJ2-1	TRBD2	-	17	TGTGCTAGTGGTTTGGGCCAAATTGGCGGGGGGGGAAATGAGCAGTTCTTC	CASGLGQIGGGGNEQFF
TRBV10-3	TRBJ2-7	TRBD1	-	13	TGTGCCTTACCCGGGACAGGTGCCTACGAGCAGTACTTC	CALPGTGAYEQYF
TRBV2	TRBJ1-4	-	-	14	TGTGCCAGCAACCTTCAGGGGAATAATGAAAAACTGTTTTTT	CASNLQGNNEKLFF
TRBV23-1	TRBJ1-5	-	-	19	TGCGCCAGCAGTCCCCAAGGGGTTAAGACCAGAGCAATAGTGCAGCCCCAGCATTTT	CASSPQGVKTRAIVQPQHF
TRBV18	TRBJ2-7	-	-	13	TGTGCCAGCTCACCAGGGGGCAGGGACAAGCAGTACTTC	CASSPGGRDKQYF
TRBV11-3	TRBJ2-1	TRBD2	-	16	TGTGCCAGCAGCTTAGGGGTAGCGGGGATCTACAATGAGCAGTTCTTC	CASSLGVAGIYNEQFF
TRBV6-5	TRBJ2-7	-	-	12	TGTGCCAGCAGACTTACAGAGTACGAGCAGTACTTC	CASRLTEYEQYF
TRBV19	TRBJ1-1	-	-	17	TGTGCCAGTAGACCCCCTAACATCGGACACCTCCGGGTGGAAGCTTTCTTT	CASRPPNIGHLRVEAFF
TRBV5-6	TRBJ1-2	-	once	14	TGTGCCAGCAGCTTGGGAGGGGAGGTCTATGGCTACACCTTC	CASSLGGEVYGYTF
TRBV5-1	TRBJ2-5	TRBD2	-	15	TGCGCCAGCAGCTTGGTGGCTAGCGGCCAAGAGACCCAGTACTTC	CASSLVASGQETQYF
TRBV11-2	TRBJ1-6	-	-	19	TGTGCCAGCAGCTCACGACAGGAGAAAAAGAGCTCCTATAATTCACCCCTCCACTTT	CASSSRQEKKSSYNSPLHF
TRBV13	TRBJ2-7	-	-	14	TGTGCCAGCAGCTTGGCAGGGGACGTCTACGAGCAGTACTTC	CASSLAGDVYEQYF
TRBV5-1	TRBJ1-4	-	-	14	TGCGCCAGCAGCTTGGGGGCAGGGCGTGAAAAACTGTTTTTT	CASSLGAGREKLFF
TRBV5-6	TRBJ1-3	-	-	12	TGTGCCAGCAGCACTTTCAGAAACACCATATATTTT	CASSTFRNTIYF
TRBV5-1	TRBJ2-5	TRBD2	-	18	TGCGCCAGCAGCTTGGGTTTAGCGGGGGGGCCAGTACAAGAGACCCAGTACTTC	CASSLGLAGGPVQETQYF
TRBV9	TRBJ1-2	-	-	15	TGTGCCAGCAGCGTAGTTGAAGGGGAAGGGTATGGCTACACCTTC	CASSVVEGEGYGYTF
TRBV10-3	TRBJ2-5	-	-	14	TGTGCCATCAGTGAGCAGGACTACCAAGAGACCCAGTACTTC	CAISEQDYQETQYF
TRBV10-3	TRBJ2-1	TRBD2	-	15	TGTGCCATCGAGACGGAGGAGCGGGGGTACAATGAGCAGTTCTTC	CAIETEERGYNEQFF
TRBV3-1/TRBV3-2	TRBJ2-1	TRBD2	-	19	TGTGCCAGCAGCCAAGATGGGCTAGCGGGGGCCTACTCCTACAATGAGCAGTTCTTC	CASSQDGLAGAYSYNEQFF
TRBV18	TRBJ2-5	-	-	18	TGTGCCAGCTCACCAAGTTCGATTGGTAGTGTCGGCCAAGAGACCCAGTACTTC	CASSPSSIGSVGQETQYF
TRBV11-2	TRBJ2-7	TRBD1	-	15	TGTGCCAGCAGCCAGCTCCGTGGACAGGGCATAGGGCAGTACTTC	CASSQLRGQGIGQYF
TRBV5-1	TRBJ1-3	-	-	14	TGCGCCAGCAGGGGTACAGTCTCTGGAAACACCATATATTTT	CASRGTVSGNTIYF
TRBV19	TRBJ1-1	-	-	18	TGTGCCAGTAGTATCCAGGATACTAGGTTCACAGAGAACACTGAAGCTTTCTTT	CASSIQDTRFTENTEAFF
TRBV5-1	TRBJ2-5	-	few	14	TGCGCCAGCAGCTTAAGGGGGTCCGGGAAGACCCAGTACTTC	CASSLRGSGKTQYF
TRBV28	TRBJ2-4	TRBD1	-	16	TGTGCCAGCAGGAAGACAGGGGGTATAGCCAAAAACATTCAGTACTTC	CASRKTGGIAKNIQYF
TRBV7-2	TRBJ2-1	-	-	14	TGTGCCAGCAGCTTACCCCCGGGAGCAGATGAGCAGTTCTTC	CASSLPPGADEQFF
TRBV11-1	TRBJ1-1	-	-	15	TGTGCCAGCAGCTTCCCAGGGTCAAAGAACACTGAAGCTTTCTTT	CASSFPGSKNTEAFF
TRBV4-3	TRBJ2-3	TRBD2	-	18	TGCGCCAGCAGCCAAGTCCAATTTGCGGGGGGGAGCACAGATACGCAGTATTTT	CASSQVQFAGGSTDTQYF
TRBV9	TRBJ1-3	-	-	16	TGTGCCAGCAGCAGAGGGGGGGAGAGCTCTGGAAACACCATATATTTT	CASSRGGESSGNTIYF
TRBV4-2	TRBJ2-7	-	-	15	TGTGCCAGCAGCCAAGGGGTGGAGGCGGTCTACGAGCAGTACTTC	CASSQGVEAVYEQYF
TRBV6-5	TRBJ2-5	TRBD1	-	15	TGTGCCAGCAGGGGGGGGACAGGGCCCCAAGAGACCCAGTACTTC	CASRGGTGPQETQYF
TRBV27	TRBJ1-5	-	-	15	TGTGCCAGCAGTTTAAGCACCGGCGGAAATCAGCCCCAGCATTTT	CASSLSTGGNQPQHF
TRBV19	TRBJ1-5	-	many	14	TGTGCCAGTAGTCCATCAGGGGTTTTCCAGCCCCAGCATTTT	CASSPSGVFQPQHF
TRBV19	TRBJ2-1	TRBD2	-	14	TGTGCCAGTCGCATGGGGGGGATGTGGAATGAGCAGTTCTTC	CASRMGGMWNEQFF
TRBV5-5	TRBJ1-3	TRBD1	-	15	TGTGCCAGCAGCTACGACAGGGGGCTTGGGAACACCATATATTTT	CASSYDRGLGNTIYF
TRBV4-3	TRBJ1-1	-	-	15	TGCGCCAGCAGCCAAGGACACGCTTTTGGAACTGAAGCTTTCTTT	CASSQGHAFGTEAFF